This record concerns one T cell receptor beta chain sequence. Assay: immunoSEQ multiplex PCR; the TCRdb copy retains only in-frame clones and omits some. The sample has over 150,000 clones; around 85% are singletons. These data originate in a study of blood T cell repertoires in COVID-19. The wider study: Sources were T cells, B-cell-depleted T cells, or PBMCs; the material itself was cDNA or gDNA.

V was shortened by 3 bases and J by 4 bases, with 7 bases between the two germline ends. There are 13 residues in the CDR3. Germline V lookup: CDR1 MNHEY, CDR2 SVGAGI. The rearrangement joins TRBV6-5 to TRBJ1-5, with D unclear. Specimen: peripheral blood. The sequence was collected from a woman aged 80 or over with COVID-19, enrolled during active disease. CDR3 residues: CASSYQINQPQHF. CDR3 sequence (DNA): TGTGCCAGCAGTTATCAGATAAATCAGCCCCAGCATTTT.